These 27 T cell receptor beta chains were sequenced from one sample in a study of blood T cell repertoires in COVID-19. Clones were sequenced by immunoSEQ multiplex PCR, and TCRdb holds only the in-frame ones, with some missing. The data contain around 140,000 clones, 85% to 90% of them seen just once; the ten biggest clones take up more than 2%. The specimen sequenced was peripheral blood. The receptors come from a man between 65 and 79 years old with active COVID-19.

A single count supports this clone. V and J are TRBV6-5 and TRBJ1-5; the match to TRBD1 covers 11 bases. V lost 6 bases, J lost 6 bases, and 7 bases stayed unmatched. This CDR3 region has 15 residues. CDR1 is MNHEY, CDR2 SVGAGI, per germline. The CDR3 bases are TGTGCCAGCAGCGATCCGGGACAGGGGGGTCAGCCCCAGCATTTT. It codes for CASSDPGQGGQPQHF.

The V and J genes are TRBV5-5 and TRBJ2-7; D is ambiguous. The CDR3 sequence is 14 residues long. Germline lookup yields CDR1 SGHKS and CDR2 YYEKEE (reference sequence). V was clipped by 4 bases and J by 5 bases, with 16 bases between them. The CDR3 loop is CASSPTSKLNEQYF. The CDR3 nucleotides are TGTGCCAGCAGCCCAACCTCGAAACTAAACGAGCAGTACTTC.

This chain connects TRBV11-2 to TRBJ1-6; unclear D gene. Trimming cost V 5 bases and J 0 bases, with 8 bases left between them. This CDR3 has 15 residues. The germline V gene has CDR1 SGHAT and CDR2 FQNNGV. CDR3 nucleotide sequence: TGTGCCAGCAGCGTGGACTTCTCCTATAATTCACCCCTCCACTTT. It codes for CASSVDFSYNSPLHF.

This chain uses TRBV28 with TRBJ1-2; TRBD1 matches 9 bases. The CDR3 loop spans 13 amino acids. Germline V gives CDR1 MDHEN, CDR2 SYDVKM. V gave up 8 bases and J gave up 4 bases; unmatched junction bases: 5. CDR3 residues: CASRGTGFYGYTF. In DNA form, the CDR3 reads TGTGCCAGCCGGGGGACAGGGTTCTATGGCTACACCTTC.

This clone was picked up one time. This rearrangement joins TRBV6-5 to TRBJ2-5, with a weak D call TRBD1 (6 bases). Germline V lookup: CDR1 MNHEY, CDR2 SVGAGI. Trimming removed 7 bases from V and 2 bases from J, with 17 bases in between. The CDR3 is 15 residues long. CDR3 protein: CASTPGAGIQETQYF. DNA of the CDR3: TGTGCCAGCACCCCAGGGGCAGGGATTCAAGAGACCCAGTACTTC.

V and J are TRBV2 and TRBJ2-1, with D unclear. The V gene's germline CDR1 is SNHLY and CDR2 FYNNEI. This CDR3 region has 15 residues. The ends were cut back, 2 bases at V and 4 bases at J, with 12 bases in the middle. The CDR3 protein is CASSEFQATYNEQFF. CDR3 coding DNA: TGTGCCAGCAGTGAATTCCAGGCCACGTACAATGAGCAGTTCTTC.

The sample holds one count of this clone. The chain combines TRBV11-2 with TRBJ2-5, with D maybe TRBD2 (6 bases). Germline V gene lookup returns CDR1 SGHAT and CDR2 FQNNGV. V was trimmed by 8 bases and J by 2 bases, leaving 15 bases between them. The CDR3 has 14 amino acids. CDR3 protein: CASGGIEEQETQYF. Here the CDR3 DNA reads TGTGCCAGCGGGGGGATAGAGGAGCAAGAGACCCAGTACTTC.

In this sample, this clone turned up a few times. V usage is TRBV15 and J usage is TRBJ2-7; 14 nucleotides line up with TRBD2. V lost 4 bases and J lost 7; bases outside the gene matches: 9. Germline CDR1 LNHNV, CDR2 YYDKDF (reference sequence). The CDR3 is made up of 16 amino acids. In nucleotides, the CDR3 is TGTGCCACCAGCAAAGGGGGACTAGCGGGAGCGAGGGAGCAGTACTTC. The encoded protein is CATSKGGLAGAREQYF.

This sequence joins TRBV19 and TRBJ1-2, with D unresolved. V was pared by 8 bases and J by 6 bases, with 19 bases between. CDR3 length: 14 amino acids. CDR1 LNHDA and CDR2 SQIVND come from the germline V gene (reference sequence). CDR3 bases: TGTGCCAGTGCCCCTGATAGGCGCGGGGATGGCTACACCTTC. Translating it yields CASAPDRRGDGYTF.

This sequence joins TRBV28 and TRBJ1-5; 8 bases match TRBD1. The CDR3 spans 16 residues. Germline V lookup: CDR1 MDHEN, CDR2 SYDVKM. V was clipped by 4 bases and J by 6 bases; unmatched bases: 11. As DNA, the CDR3 is TGTGCCAGCAGTTCCCCGGGACAGGAGGGGGGTCAGCCCCAGCATTTT. It encodes CASSSPGQEGGQPQHF.

The chain uses TRBV2 and TRBJ2-7, with D unclear. Germline values: CDR1 SNHLY, CDR2 FYNNEI. This CDR3 comprises 16 residues. Trimming removed 0 bases at V and 0 bases at J, with 12 bases between. The CDR3 DNA is TGTGCCAGCAGTGAAGCCCCGACAACTCTCTCCTACGAGCAGTACTTC. Residues: CASSEAPTTLSYEQYF.

The V and J genes are TRBV6-8 and TRBJ1-5; the match to TRBD1 covers 8 bases. Germline-derived CDR1 and CDR2 are MNHGY and SAAAGT. The CDR3 consists of 19 residues. V dropped 3 bases and J dropped 2; count of bases not matched to a gene: 15. CDR3 region: CASSYLRDRTFPGNQPQHF. CDR3 sequence (DNA): TGTGCCAGCAGTTATCTCCGGGACAGGACCTTTCCTGGCAATCAGCCCCAGCATTTT.

The V and J genes are TRBV28 and TRBJ2-7; the match to TRBD2 covers 7 bases. V shed 9 bases, J shed 5 bases, and the junction held 10 bases outside the gene matches. This CDR3 comprises 13 residues. The germline gives CDR1 MDHEN, CDR2 SYDVKM. CDR3 DNA sequence: TGTGCCAGTAGAAGACTAGCTGGGAACGAGCAGTACTTC. Its protein is CASRRLAGNEQYF.

In nucleotides, the CDR3 is TGCGCCAGCAGCTTAGTGGGACAGGTGTTCGATGGCTACACCTTC. Encoded protein: CASSLVGQVFDGYTF. The chain couples TRBV5-1 to TRBJ1-2; TRBD1 matches at 8 bases. The V segment lost 2 bases and the J segment 6 bases; nucleotides outside the gene matches: 9. Germline loops: CDR1 SGHRS, CDR2 YFSETQ. CDR3 length equals 15 residues.

The chain joins TRBV7-6 to TRBJ2-3; perhaps TRBD2 as D (6 bases). CDR3 length equals 17 residues. V dropped 2 bases and J dropped 4 bases, with 19 bases sitting between them. Germline V gene data show CDR1 as SGHVS and CDR2 as FNYEAQ. The CDR3 region has the DNA TGTGCCAGCAGCTTACCGCTCCGCGGGAAGGATGCAGATACGCAGTATTTT. This codes for CASSLPLRGKDADTQYF.

This chain joins TRBV19 and TRBJ2-3; perhaps TRBD2 as D (6 bases). The V and J ends lost 3 bases and 5 bases respectively, with 12 bases between them. This CDR3 has 14 residues. Germline V gene lookup returns CDR1 LNHDA and CDR2 SQIVND (reference sequence). The CDR3 nucleotides read TGTGCCAGTAGTATTCAAGGGCGGGGAGATACGCAGTATTTT. It codes for CASSIQGRGDTQYF. Full variable domain (rest looked up from reference TRBV19 and TRBJ2-3): DGGITQSPKYLFRKEGQNVTLSCEQNLNHDAMYWYRQDPGQGLRLIYYSQIVNDFQKGDIAEGYSVSREKKESFPLTVTSAQKNPTAFYLCASSIQGRGDTQYFGPGTRLTVL.

The count of this clone is one. The V gene is TRBV7-2, the J gene TRBJ2-2, with D maybe TRBD1 (6 bases). The CDR3 length is 16 residues. Trimming shortened V by 5 bases and J by 1 base, and 14 bases separated the two germline ends. Germline CDR1 SGHTA, CDR2 FQGNSA. CDR3 loop: CASSNRQDGNTGELFF. Here the CDR3 DNA reads TGTGCCAGCAGCAATAGACAGGACGGGAACACCGGGGAGCTGTTTTTT.

The chain joins TRBV6-5 to TRBJ2-7, with a weak D call TRBD1 (6 bases). The V end was cut by 6 bases, the J end by 2 bases, with 14 bases between. Germline V gene sequence: CDR1 MNHEY, CDR2 SVGAGI. The CDR3 contains 14 residues. DNA of the CDR3: TGTGCCAGCAGAGAGACCGGGACAACCTACGAGCAGTACTTC. Translating it yields CASRETGTTYEQYF.

The rearrangement uses TRBV5-1 and TRBJ2-7; TRBD2 aligns across 10 bases. The germline CDR1 and CDR2 sequences are SGHRS and YFSETQ. The CDR3 length is 14 residues. The V gene end was trimmed by 3 bases and the J gene end by 11 bases; junction bases not matched to a gene: 11. The CDR3 region has the DNA TGCGCCAGCAGCTCCGGGACTAGCGTTGGTGAGGAGTACTTC. It is translated as CASSSGTSVGEEYF.

The chain joins TRBV18 to TRBJ2-2; 8 bases agree with TRBD1. Germline assignment: CDR1 KGHSH and CDR2 LQKENI. There are 18 residues in the CDR3. V shed 6 bases, J shed 8 bases, and the junction held 20 bases outside the gene matches. DNA for the CDR3: TGTGCCAGCTCCTGGGCCGCCGGGGACAGGCCTCGTTCTGGGGAGCTGTTTTTT. Translating gives CASSWAAGDRPRSGELFF.

This chain uses TRBV11-2 with TRBJ1-3; D remains ambiguous. The CDR3 length is 15 residues. Per germline, CDR1 SGHAT and CDR2 FQNNGV. The V end lost 7 bases, the J end lost 2 bases, and 15 bases lay between the germline ends. DNA of the CDR3: TGTGCCAGCACCCTAATGGCGGCAGCTGGAAACACCATATATTTT. It yields the protein CASTLMAAAGNTIYF. The variable domain in full, with the rest retrieved from reference TRBV11-2 and TRBJ1-3, is EAGVAQSPRYKIIEKRQSVAFWCNPISGHATLYWYQQILGQGPKLLIQFQNNGVVDDSQLPKDRFSAERLKGVDSTLKIQPAKLEDSAVYLCASTLMAAAGNTIYFGEGSWLTVV.

This chain connects TRBV7-9 to TRBJ2-3, with D possibly being TRBD2 (7 bases). The CDR3 runs to 15 residues. Trimming pared 4 bases from V and 2 bases from J, leaving 13 bases between. Germline loops: CDR1 SEHNR, CDR2 FQNEAQ (reference sequence). The CDR3 sequence is CASSWGGAPTDTQYF. In DNA form, the CDR3 reads TGTGCCAGCAGCTGGGGGGGGGCCCCCACAGATACGCAGTATTTT.

The genes are TRBV28 and TRBJ1-4; TRBD1 might be the D (5 bases). This CDR3 spans 13 amino acids. V lost 7 bases to trimming and J lost 6 bases, with 12 bases between them. Germline CDR1 is MDHEN and CDR2 is SYDVKM. The CDR3 sequence: CASNGGTYEKLFF. As DNA, the CDR3 is TGTGCCAGCAATGGAGGGACCTATGAAAAACTGTTTTTT.

This sequence joins TRBV5-5 and TRBJ2-7; D may be TRBD2 (6 bases). Trimming took off 4 bases at V and 3 bases at J, with 11 bases between the two ends. The germline V gene encodes CDR1 SGHKS and CDR2 YYEKEE (reference sequence). This CDR3 contains 13 residues. The CDR3 loop is CASSHGGLYEQYF. The CDR3 bases are TGTGCCAGCAGCCACGGAGGGCTCTACGAGCAGTACTTC.

The CDR3 protein is CASSPSKPNTEAFF. Here the CDR3 DNA reads TGTGCCAGCAGTCCCTCGAAGCCGAACACTGAAGCTTTCTTT. V is TRBV28 and J is TRBJ1-1; D is unclear. Trimming removed 5 bases at V and 1 base at J, with 11 bases between. CDR1 is MDHEN and CDR2 is SYDVKM in the germline V gene. The CDR3 length is 14 residues.

The chain uses TRBV5-1 and TRBJ2-7; 10 bases are a match to TRBD2. The length of the CDR3 is 15 residues. CDR1 is SGHRS, CDR2 YFSETQ, per germline. After removal of 4 bases from V and 5 bases from J, the junction contained 9 bases not matched to a gene. The chain's CDR3 is CASSGLASGSDEQYF. As DNA, the CDR3 is TGCGCCAGCAGCGGTTTGGCTAGCGGGAGTGACGAGCAGTACTTC.

The V call is TRBV4-3, the J call TRBJ2-3, with 9 bases matching TRBD1. This CDR3 has 18 residues. The trim removed 0 bases at V and 7 bases at J, leaving 14 bases unmatched. Germline values: CDR1 LGHNA, CDR2 YSLEER. The CDR3 DNA follows: TGCGCCAGCAGCCAAGAATCGGTGGGACAGGGCTTAAGAAATACGCAGTATTTT. This gives the protein CASSQESVGQGLRNTQYF.